Described below is a single TCR beta chain sequence and its context. Assay: immunoSEQ multiplex PCR; the TCRdb copy retains only in-frame clones and omits some. The table includes approximately 2.4 million clones, almost 96% detected once. The data stem from a study of shared clonotypes between healthy human individuals. About the study: A donor's plate count was three for CD4 naive and three for CD4 memory; CD8 naive had two and CD8 memory one.

J gave up 4 bases and V 4 bases, and 4 bases lay outside the gene matches. The CDR3 length is 14 residues. The germline gives CDR1 SGHDT, CDR2 YYEEEE. The receptor was derived from a man aged 18 to 35 in good health. The chain carries TRBV5-6 and TRBJ2-7, with 11 bases fitting TRBD1. Specimen: naive CD4+ T cells sorted from blood. Described subset: CD45RA+ positively selected. Written as DNA, the CDR3 is TGTGCCAGCAGCGAGGACAGGGGGCTGTACGAGCAGTACTTC. Encoded protein: CASSEDRGLYEQYF.